Given below is one T cell receptor beta chain in context. Antigen unknown. Preparation of the TCRbeta library used unique molecular identifiers. TCRdb called the PCR reads again in MiXCR, with one record for every CDR3 protein. The table lists about 980,000 distinct CDR3 sequences, around 30% of them singletons. The data derive from a study of T-cell reconstitution after alpha-beta-depleted transplantation in children. General study results and limits: There were reportedly several hundred expanded graft clones from which alpha-beta T cells came about two months after transplant.

The TCR originated in a boy under three years old who had a stem cell transplant for SCID, so the T cells may come from the graft donor. The source was PBMCs, mostly from graft donor cells, collected 360 days after TCRalphabeta/CD19-depleted stem cell transplant.

Written as DNA, the CDR3 is TGTGCCAGCAGCCAAGGGGGGACAGAGATTAATCAGCCCCAGCATTTT. This encodes CASSQGGTEINQPQHF. The chain links TRBV7-2 to TRBJ1-5; 7 positions agree with TRBD1. The CDR3 is 16 residues long. After removal of 5 bases from V and 4 bases from J, the junction contained 11 bases not matched to a gene. Germline CDR1 reads SGHTA; CDR2 reads FQGNSA.